This TCR beta chain emerged from a study of T-cell reconstitution after alpha-beta-depleted transplantation in children. General study points: The high TCRbeta diversity at day 60 in some patients came from surviving recipient T cells and thymic progenitors. Expanded graft clones, several hundred of them, were reportedly the source of alpha-beta T cells about two months after transplant. T-cell counts and diversity at one year post-transplant came mainly from newly produced T cells.

Trimming stripped 0 bases from V and 3 bases from J, with 10 bases between. Germline V CDR1 and CDR2: SGDLS, YYNGEE. The CDR3 length is 14 residues. TCRbeta library construction was performed incorporating unique molecular identifiers. TCRdb passed the PCR reads through MiXCR, listing each CDR3 protein once. The profile shows around 100,000 distinct CDR3 sequences, 7.5% to 9% of them singletons. This clonotype was recorded at least ten times. No antigen is known for it. V and J are TRBV9 and TRBJ2-7; the D gene could be TRBD1 or TRBD2 (6 bases each). This sample comprised PBMCs, obtained before TCRalphabeta/CD19-depleted stem cell transplant. This TCR derives from a boy aged 2 to 10 with acute lymphoblastic leukemia, due to receive a stem cell transplant. The CDR3 region is CASSVAGDNYEQYF. The CDR3 region has the DNA TGTGCCAGCAGCGTAGCGGGGGACAACTACGAGCAGTACTTC.